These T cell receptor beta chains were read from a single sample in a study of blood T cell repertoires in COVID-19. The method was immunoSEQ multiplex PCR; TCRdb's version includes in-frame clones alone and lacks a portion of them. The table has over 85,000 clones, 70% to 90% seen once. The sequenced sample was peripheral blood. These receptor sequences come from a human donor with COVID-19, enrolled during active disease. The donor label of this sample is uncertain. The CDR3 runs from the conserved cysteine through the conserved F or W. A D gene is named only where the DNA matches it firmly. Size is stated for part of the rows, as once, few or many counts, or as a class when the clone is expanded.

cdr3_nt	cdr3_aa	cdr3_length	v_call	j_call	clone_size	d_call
TGTGCCTGGAACGCCGGGGTAGGGGGTCAGCCCCAGCATTTT	CAWNAGVGGQPQHF	14	TRBV30	TRBJ1-5	-	-
TGTGCCAGCAGCCTACCTACGGGCTATGGCTACACCTTC	CASSLPTGYGYTF	13	TRBV9	TRBJ1-2	-	-
TGTGCCAGCGAGGCCTGGCCCATGAACACTGAAGCTTTCTTT	CASEAWPMNTEAFF	14	TRBV6-5	TRBJ1-1	-	-
TGCGCCAGCAGGTCACCGGGACAGGGCGGATCACCCCTCCACTTT	CASRSPGQGGSPLHF	15	TRBV5-1	TRBJ1-6	-	TRBD1
TGCGCCAGCAGAAAACAGGGTATGTCTAGCTACAATGAGCAGTTCTTC	CASRKQGMSSYNEQFF	16	TRBV5-1	TRBJ2-1	-	-
TGTGCCAGCAGTTTAAGCCCCCTGGATACGCAGTATTTT	CASSLSPLDTQYF	13	TRBV27	TRBJ2-3	few	-
TGCAGTGCTACCCGCGGCGGTGGCTACACCTTC	CSATRGGGYTF	11	TRBV20-1	TRBJ1-2	-	-
TGCGCCAGCAGCTTGGACAGGGTCGGGAAGACCCAGTACTTC	CASSLDRVGKTQYF	14	TRBV5-1	TRBJ2-5	-	-
TGCGCCAGCAGCTTGGAGGCTAGCGGGAGTTCCTACAATGAGCAGTTCTTC	CASSLEASGSSYNEQFF	17	TRBV5-1	TRBJ2-1	-	TRBD2
TGTGCCACCAGCAGAGATCTCGGGGGGAGAAGCACTGAAGCTTTCTTT	CATSRDLGGRSTEAFF	16	TRBV15	TRBJ1-1	once	-
TGTGCCAGCAGTCAGGGCAACTATGGCTACACCTTC	CASSQGNYGYTF	12	TRBV12-3/TRBV12-4	TRBJ1-2	-	-
TGTGCCAGCAGCCAGGTCACGAGCACAGATACGCAGTATTTT	CASSQVTSTDTQYF	14	TRBV6-5	TRBJ2-3	-	-
TGTGCCAGCAGCGTAGCAGCGGGGGACACCGGGGAGCTGTTTTTT	CASSVAAGDTGELFF	15	TRBV9	TRBJ2-2	few	TRBD2
TGTGCCAGCAGTTTAGGGGGCTTGGTCTCTGAAGCTTTCTTT	CASSLGGLVSEAFF	14	TRBV27	TRBJ1-1	-	-
TGTGCCAGTAGTATTCTAGCGGGAATGGAATACAATGAGCAGTTCTTC	CASSILAGMEYNEQFF	16	TRBV19	TRBJ2-1	once	TRBD2
TGTGCCAGCAGCCCGAAACCGGGACAGGGGACTATGTCTGACTACGAGCAGTACTTC	CASSPKPGQGTMSDYEQYF	19	TRBV11-2	TRBJ2-7	-	TRBD1
TGTGCCTGGAGTGTACGACAGGGGGGTGGAAACACCATATATTTT	CAWSVRQGGGNTIYF	15	TRBV30	TRBJ1-3	-	TRBD1
TGTGCCAGCAGTTACCAACAGGCCCAGAACACTGAAGCTTTCTTT	CASSYQQAQNTEAFF	15	TRBV6-5	TRBJ1-1	once	-
TGTGCCAGCAGCCAATACAGGGACGGATCAGCTTTCTTT	CASSQYRDGSAFF	13	TRBV3-1/TRBV3-2	TRBJ1-1	-	-
TGTGCCAGCAGACGGGGGAGCTCCTACAATGAGCAGTTCTTC	CASRRGSSYNEQFF	14	TRBV2	TRBJ2-1	-	-
TGCGCCAGCAGCGCCTCAGGGGACAGTAAGTATGGCTACACCTTC	CASSASGDSKYGYTF	15	TRBV10-1	TRBJ1-2	-	TRBD1
TGTGCCATCATGGGAGCGCCCCAGGCAGCGGATCGCTACACCTTC	CAIMGAPQAADRYTF	15	TRBV10-3	TRBJ1-2	-	-
TGTGCCTGGACTAATAGGGCGGGTTATGCTGAAGCTTTCTTT	CAWTNRAGYAEAFF	14	TRBV30	TRBJ1-1	many	-
TGTGCCAGCAGCTTACAGGGGACGACGGGGGGCTACACCTTC	CASSLQGTTGGYTF	14	TRBV11-2	TRBJ1-2	once	-
TGTGCCAGCAGTGAACCTGGACTTAGCCCCTACGAGCAGTACTTC	CASSEPGLSPYEQYF	15	TRBV6-1	TRBJ2-7	-	-
TGTGCCAGCAGTTACGAGAGACAGGGGAATTCACCCCTCCACTTT	CASSYERQGNSPLHF	15	TRBV6-5	TRBJ1-6	-	TRBD1
TGTGCCAGCAGCCCCGGGGACAGGCGGTGGTCTGGCTACACCTTC	CASSPGDRRWSGYTF	15	TRBV7-3	TRBJ1-2	few	TRBD1
TGCGCCAGCAGCCTACGGGACTCTTACAGGCATGGCTACACCTTC	CASSLRDSYRHGYTF	15	TRBV5-1	TRBJ1-2	-	-
TGTGCCAGTGCGGCGGGAGGAGGCTTGGGTGAGCAGTTCTTC	CASAAGGGLGEQFF	14	TRBV28	TRBJ2-1	-	TRBD2
TGTGCCAGCAGTATAGACATAAACACTGAAGCTTTCTTT	CASSIDINTEAFF	13	TRBV27	TRBJ1-1	-	-
TGCGCCAGCAGCCTGAAGGCTAGCGGGATTGATACGCAGTATTTT	CASSLKASGIDTQYF	15	TRBV4-1	TRBJ2-3	-	TRBD2
TGCAGTGCTAGTAACAGGCTAAAACTTAACTATGGCTACACCTTC	CSASNRLKLNYGYTF	15	TRBV20-1	TRBJ1-2	-	-
TGCGCCAGCAGCCAAGATCTGTTGAACACCATATATTTT	CASSQDLLNTIYF	13	TRBV4-1	TRBJ1-3	-	-
TGTGCCAGCAGCCAAGAGACAGGGTCTCCTGAAGCTTTCTTT	CASSQETGSPEAFF	14	TRBV14	TRBJ1-1	-	TRBD1
TGCGCCAGCAGCTTGGATCCGAGGGACACTGAAGCTTTCTTT	CASSLDPRDTEAFF	14	TRBV5-1	TRBJ1-1	-	-
TGCGCCAGCAGCTGGGGACAGGGCCCGGTAATCGCTTTCTTT	CASSWGQGPVIAFF	14	TRBV5-1	TRBJ1-1	-	TRBD1
TGTGCCAGCAGTGAACTAGCGGGGGGCGGTAAGACCCAGTACTTC	CASSELAGGGKTQYF	15	TRBV6-1	TRBJ2-5	-	TRBD2
TGTGCCAGCAGCTTGGCCCCGGGGAACTATGGCTACACCTTC	CASSLAPGNYGYTF	14	TRBV5-6	TRBJ1-2	-	-
TGTGCCAGCAGTGAAGCCGTTTACCGCCGGGACTATGGCTACACCTTC	CASSEAVYRRDYGYTF	16	TRBV2	TRBJ1-2	-	-
TGTGCCACCGCCCTCGGACAGGGGCCTAGGGAGCAGTACTTC	CATALGQGPREQYF	14	TRBV19	TRBJ2-7	-	TRBD1
TGTGCCAGCTGCCGGGACAGAGGCTACACCTTC	CASCRDRGYTF	11	TRBV21-1	TRBJ1-2	-	-
TGTGCCAGCAGCCAAGAGGGACAGGGTAGGGAAAAACTGTTTTTT	CASSQEGQGREKLFF	15	TRBV3-1/TRBV3-2	TRBJ1-4	-	TRBD1
TGTGCCAGCAGTTTTCAGGGCTTAGACGAAAAACTGTTTTTT	CASSFQGLDEKLFF	14	TRBV28	TRBJ1-4	-	-
TGTGCCAGCAGCCAAGATTCACTAGCCTCTTACACCGGGGAGCTGTTTTTT	CASSQDSLASYTGELFF	17	TRBV14	TRBJ2-2	-	-
TGTGCCAGCAGCCAAGAGACCCACAGCCGGTATGGCTACACCTTC	CASSQETHSRYGYTF	15	TRBV3-1/TRBV3-2	TRBJ1-2	-	-
TGTGCCAGCAGAACCCCGACTAGCAACAATGAGCAGTTCTTC	CASRTPTSNNEQFF	14	TRBV6-5	TRBJ2-1	-	TRBD2
TGTGCCAGCAGCCACCGGGAGGGGGAAATTAGCAATCAGCCCCAGCATTTT	CASSHREGEISNQPQHF	17	TRBV2	TRBJ1-5	-	-
TGCGCCAGCAGCCAACTAGCCAGTGAAAAACTGTTTTTT	CASSQLASEKLFF	13	TRBV4-1	TRBJ1-4	-	-
TGTGCCAGCACATGGAGCGGGTCCCCGGGAGAGCAGTACTTC	CASTWSGSPGEQYF	14	TRBV6-5	TRBJ2-7	once	-
TGCGCCAGCAGTCAGGGGGGGCAGGGGGATACGCAGTATTTT	CASSQGGQGDTQYF	14	TRBV23-1	TRBJ2-3	few	-
TGTGCCAGCAGTTACTCGGGAGATGAAAAACTGTTTTTT	CASSYSGDEKLFF	13	TRBV6-5	TRBJ1-4	-	-
TGTGCCAGCAGTCCAGCGTGGGGGGGTGAAGCTTTCTTT	CASSPAWGGEAFF	13	TRBV12-3/TRBV12-4	TRBJ1-1	-	-
TGCGCCAGCAGCCAACGTATTCTCTCTGGAAACACCATATATTTT	CASSQRILSGNTIYF	15	TRBV4-1	TRBJ1-3	-	-
TGTGCCATCAGCTCAGGGACTAATGAAAAACTGTTTTTT	CAISSGTNEKLFF	13	TRBV10-3	TRBJ1-4	-	-
TGTGCCAGCAGTGAATTGGGACACCCAAAGACCCAGTACTTC	CASSELGHPKTQYF	14	TRBV2	TRBJ2-5	-	-
TGCGCCAGCAGCCAAGATGGAGTCAGGAGGGGCACTGAAGCTTTCTTT	CASSQDGVRRGTEAFF	16	TRBV4-1	TRBJ1-1	-	-